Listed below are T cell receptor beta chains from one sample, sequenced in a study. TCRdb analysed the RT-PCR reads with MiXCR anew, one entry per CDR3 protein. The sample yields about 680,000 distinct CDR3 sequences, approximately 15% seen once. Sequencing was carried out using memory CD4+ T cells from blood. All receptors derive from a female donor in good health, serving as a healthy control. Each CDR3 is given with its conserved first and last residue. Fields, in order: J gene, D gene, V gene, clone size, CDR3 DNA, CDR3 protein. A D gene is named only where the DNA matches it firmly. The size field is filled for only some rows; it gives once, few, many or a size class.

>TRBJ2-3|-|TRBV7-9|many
TGTGCCAGCAGCCTTTGGACCGACACAGATACGCAGTATTTT
CASSLWTDTDTQYF
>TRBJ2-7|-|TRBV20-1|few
TGCAGTGCTAGGGTCACGGGGATGCGGCAGAAAGGTTACGAGCAGTACTTC
CSARVTGMRQKGYEQYF
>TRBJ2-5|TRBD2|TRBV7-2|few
TGTGCCAGCAGCCGAGGACTAGCGAGAGAAGAGACCCAGTACTTC
CASSRGLAREETQYF
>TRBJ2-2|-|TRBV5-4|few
TGTGCCAGCAGCCCCCAGGACGAGGGGGAGCTGTTTTTT
CASSPQDEGELFF
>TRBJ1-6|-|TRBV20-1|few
TGCAGTGGGACAGTCGAATTGTGGAATTCACCCCTCCACTTT
CSGTVELWNSPLHF
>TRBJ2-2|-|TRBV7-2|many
TGTGCCAGCAGCTTATCGAATAGGGCAACCGGGGAGCTGTTTTTT
CASSLSNRATGELFF
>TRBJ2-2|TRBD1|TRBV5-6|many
TGTGCCAGCAGCCTACAGGGGGCGGTCGGGGAGCTGTTTTTT
CASSLQGAVGELFF
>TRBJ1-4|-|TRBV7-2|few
TGTGCCAGCAGCTTACGAGCTACAACTAATGAAAAACTGTTTTTT
CASSLRATTNEKLFF
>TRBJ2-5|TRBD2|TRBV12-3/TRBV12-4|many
TGTGCCAGCACCGGGACTAGCGGGAGGGTGGAGACCCAGTACTTC
CASTGTSGRVETQYF
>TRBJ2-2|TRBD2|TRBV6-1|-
TGTGCCAGCAGGCCCGGGACTAGTCAAACCGGGGAGCTGTTTTTT
CASRPGTSQTGELFF
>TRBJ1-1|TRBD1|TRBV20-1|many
TGCAGTGCTGTAAATTCCGGGACAGGGTTGGAAGCTTTCTTT
CSAVNSGTGLEAFF
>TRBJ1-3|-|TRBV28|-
TGTGCCAGCAGTTCTTACCTCAGGGGTGGAGGTCCTGGAAACACCATATATTTT
CASSSYLRGGGPGNTIYF
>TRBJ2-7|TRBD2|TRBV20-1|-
TGCAGTGCTAGAGATCGGCTAGCGGGGACTTACGAGCAGTACTTC
CSARDRLAGTYEQYF
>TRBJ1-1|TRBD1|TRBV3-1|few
TGTGCCAGCAGCCAACTATCAGGGGGCGCGATCACTGAAGCTTTCTTT
CASSQLSGGAITEAFF
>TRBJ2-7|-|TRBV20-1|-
TGCAGTGCTGCAGGGAGTTTCGGTATTGACGAGCAGTACTTC
CSAAGSFGIDEQYF
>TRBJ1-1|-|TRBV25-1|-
TGTGCCAGCAGTAGCGTAGGGATTACAGCTTTCTTT
CASSSVGITAFF
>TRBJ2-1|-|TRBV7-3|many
TGTGCCAGCAGCTTTTCGACGGAGAATGAGCAGTTCTTC
CASSFSTENEQFF
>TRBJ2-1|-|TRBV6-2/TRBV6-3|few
TGTGCCAGCAGCCGCGGAGTAGCGCGGTACAATGAGCAGTTCTTC
CASSRGVARYNEQFF
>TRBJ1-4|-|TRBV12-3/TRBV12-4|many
TGTGCCAGCAGTATATACTCGGGACTGTCAACTAATGAAAAACTGTTTTTT
CASSIYSGLSTNEKLFF
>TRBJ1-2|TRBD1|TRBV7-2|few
TGTGCCAGCAGCTTCGGGACAGGGGGTTTCTATTCGGGAGGCTACACCTTC
CASSFGTGGFYSGGYTF
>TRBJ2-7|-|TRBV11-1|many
TGTGCCAGCAGCTCCGGGGTTACGGGCCCCTACGAGCAGTACTTC
CASSSGVTGPYEQYF
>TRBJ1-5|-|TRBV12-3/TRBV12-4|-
TGTGCCAGCAGTCCAGGATGGGGCAATCAGCCCCAGCATTTT
CASSPGWGNQPQHF
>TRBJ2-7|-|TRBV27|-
TGTGCCAGCAGTTTTCGGGGATTTTTGGGGTACGAGCAGTACTTC
CASSFRGFLGYEQYF
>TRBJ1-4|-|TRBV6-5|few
TGTGCCAGCAGTCAAGGGAAAGGGGCTGCAACTAATGAAAAACTGTTTTTT
CASSQGKGAATNEKLFF
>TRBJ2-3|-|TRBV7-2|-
TGTGCCAGCAGCTTTAATGGGCGTGAGCAGTATTTT
CASSFNGREQYF
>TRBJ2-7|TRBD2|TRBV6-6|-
TGTGCCAGCAGTTACTCGGATTCGCTAGCGGGGACTGAGTACTTC
CASSYSDSLAGTEYF
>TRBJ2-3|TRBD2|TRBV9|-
TGTGCCAGCAGCGGGACTAGCTTAGCAGATACGCAGTATTTT
CASSGTSLADTQYF
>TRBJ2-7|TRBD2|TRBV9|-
TGTGCCAGCAGCGTTGGAATAGCGGGTTACGAGCAGTACTTC
CASSVGIAGYEQYF
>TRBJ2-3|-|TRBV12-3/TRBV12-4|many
TGTGCCAGCAGTTTAACAGCTAGCACAGATACGCAGTATTTT
CASSLTASTDTQYF
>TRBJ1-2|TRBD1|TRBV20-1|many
TGCAGTGCTAGAGATCTAGGGGGCCAAGGTGGCTACACCTTC
CSARDLGGQGGYTF
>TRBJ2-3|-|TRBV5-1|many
TGCGCCAGCAGTTACTCAGGATCAGGCACAGATACGCAGTATTTT
CASSYSGSGTDTQYF
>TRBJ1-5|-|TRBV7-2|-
TGTGCCAGCAGCATCGAGACGGGACCCAATCAGCCCCAGCATTTT
CASSIETGPNQPQHF
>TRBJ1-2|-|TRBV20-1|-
TGCAGTGCTAGCTCTATCCGGGTCTCAGGGAACTATGGCTACACCTTC
CSASSIRVSGNYGYTF
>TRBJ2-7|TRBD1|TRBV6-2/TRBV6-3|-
TGTGCCAGCCTCCCCTCACCCGGGACAGGGTTACACTTC
CASLPSPGTGLHF
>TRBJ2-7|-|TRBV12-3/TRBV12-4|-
TGTGCCAGCAGCCAGGGGTTTCGGGAGCAGTACTTC
CASSQGFREQYF
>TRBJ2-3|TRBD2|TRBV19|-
TGTGCCAGTAGTAGGGTAGCGGGAGGAAGCACAGATACGCAGTATTTT
CASSRVAGGSTDTQYF